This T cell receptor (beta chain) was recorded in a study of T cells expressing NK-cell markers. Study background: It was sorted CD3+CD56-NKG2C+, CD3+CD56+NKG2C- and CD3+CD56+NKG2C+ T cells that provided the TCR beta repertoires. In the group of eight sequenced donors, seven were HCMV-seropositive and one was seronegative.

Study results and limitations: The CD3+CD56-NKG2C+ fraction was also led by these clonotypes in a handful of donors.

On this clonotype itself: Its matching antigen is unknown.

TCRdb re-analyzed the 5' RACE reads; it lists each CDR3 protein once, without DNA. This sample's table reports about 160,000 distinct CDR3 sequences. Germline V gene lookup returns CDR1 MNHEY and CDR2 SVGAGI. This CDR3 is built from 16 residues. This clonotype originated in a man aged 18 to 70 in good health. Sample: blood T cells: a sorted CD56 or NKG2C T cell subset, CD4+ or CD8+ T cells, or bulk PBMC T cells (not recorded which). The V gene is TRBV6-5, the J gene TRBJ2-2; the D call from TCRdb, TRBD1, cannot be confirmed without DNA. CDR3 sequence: CASSYTPRTDTGELFF.